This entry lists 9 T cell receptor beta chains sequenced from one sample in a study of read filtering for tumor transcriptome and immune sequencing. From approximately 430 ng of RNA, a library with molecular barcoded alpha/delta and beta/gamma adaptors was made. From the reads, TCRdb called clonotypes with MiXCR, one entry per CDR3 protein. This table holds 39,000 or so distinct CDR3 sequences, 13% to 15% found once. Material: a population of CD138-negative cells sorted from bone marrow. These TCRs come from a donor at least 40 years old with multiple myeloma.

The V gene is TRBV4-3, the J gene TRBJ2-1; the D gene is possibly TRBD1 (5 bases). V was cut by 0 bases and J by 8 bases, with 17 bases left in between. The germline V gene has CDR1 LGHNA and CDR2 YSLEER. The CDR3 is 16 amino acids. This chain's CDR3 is CASSQDPAGSRDEQFF. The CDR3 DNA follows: TGCGCCAGCAGCCAAGATCCTGCAGGGTCTAGGGATGAGCAGTTCTTC.

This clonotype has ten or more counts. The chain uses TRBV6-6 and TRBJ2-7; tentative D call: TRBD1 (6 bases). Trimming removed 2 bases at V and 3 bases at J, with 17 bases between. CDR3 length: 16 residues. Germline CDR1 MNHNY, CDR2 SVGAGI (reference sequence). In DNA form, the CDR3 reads TGTGCCAGCAGTTACCATACAGGGTTTGGCTACTACGAGCAGTACTTC. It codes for CASSYHTGFGYYEQYF.

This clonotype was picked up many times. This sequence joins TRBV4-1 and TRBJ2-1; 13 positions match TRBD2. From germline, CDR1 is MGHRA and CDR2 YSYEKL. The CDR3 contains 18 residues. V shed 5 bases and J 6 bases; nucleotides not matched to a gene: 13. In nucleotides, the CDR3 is TGCGCCAGCAGCACACCGGGACTAGCGGGGAGAGGGGGCAATGAGCAGTTCTTC. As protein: CASSTPGLAGRGGNEQFF.

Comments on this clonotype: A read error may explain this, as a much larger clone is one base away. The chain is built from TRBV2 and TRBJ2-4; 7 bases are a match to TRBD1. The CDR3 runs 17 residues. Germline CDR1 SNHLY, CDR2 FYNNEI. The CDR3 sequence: CASTHPGTDLARNIQYF. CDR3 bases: TGTGCCAGCACCCACCCTGGGACAGATCTAGCCAGAAACATTCAGTACTTC.

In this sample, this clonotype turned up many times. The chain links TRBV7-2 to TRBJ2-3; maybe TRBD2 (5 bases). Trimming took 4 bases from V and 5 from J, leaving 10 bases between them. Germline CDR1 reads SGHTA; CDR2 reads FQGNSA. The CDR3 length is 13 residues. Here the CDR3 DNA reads TGTGCCAGCAGCTCCCACAGCGGAGATACGCAGTATTTT. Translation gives CASSSHSGDTQYF. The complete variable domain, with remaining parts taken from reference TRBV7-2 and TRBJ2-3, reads GAGVSQSPSNKVTEKGKDVELRCDPISGHTALYWYRQSLGQGLEFLIYFQGNSAPDKSGLPSDRFSAERTGGSVSTLTIQRTQQEDSAVYLCASSSHSGDTQYFGPGTRLTVL.

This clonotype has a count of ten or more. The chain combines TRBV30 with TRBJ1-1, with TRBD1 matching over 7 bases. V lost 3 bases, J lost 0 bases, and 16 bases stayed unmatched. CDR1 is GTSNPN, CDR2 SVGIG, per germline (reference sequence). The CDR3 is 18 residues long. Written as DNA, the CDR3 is TGTGCCTGGAGACCGGCATTCCCCAGGGGGAGAGTGAACACTGAAGCTTTCTTT. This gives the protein CAWRPAFPRGRVNTEAFF. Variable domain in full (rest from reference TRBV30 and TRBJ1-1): SQTIHQWPATLVQPVGSPLSLECTVEGTSNPNLYWYRQAAGRGLQLLFYSVGIGQISSEVPQNLSASRPQDRQFILSSKKLLLSDSGFYLCAWRPAFPRGRVNTEAFFGQGTRLTVV.

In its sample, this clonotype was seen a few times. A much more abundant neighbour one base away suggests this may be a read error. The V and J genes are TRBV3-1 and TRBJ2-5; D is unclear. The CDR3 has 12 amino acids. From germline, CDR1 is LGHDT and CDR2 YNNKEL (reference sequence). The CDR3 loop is CTSSQDIETQYF. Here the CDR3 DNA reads TGTACCAGCAGCCAAGATATCGAGACCCAGTACTTC.

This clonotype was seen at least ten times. The DNA for the CDR3 is TGCAGCGTTGAAGATTGGCCTCCTCGAGGCGGTGAGCAGTTCTTC. Protein sequence: CSVEDWPPRGGEQFF. The chain uses TRBV29-1 and TRBJ2-1; D ambiguous. Looked up from germline, CDR1 is SQVTM and CDR2 is ANQGSEA. Trimming took 0 bases from V and 9 from J, leaving 18 bases between them. The CDR3 is 15 amino acids.

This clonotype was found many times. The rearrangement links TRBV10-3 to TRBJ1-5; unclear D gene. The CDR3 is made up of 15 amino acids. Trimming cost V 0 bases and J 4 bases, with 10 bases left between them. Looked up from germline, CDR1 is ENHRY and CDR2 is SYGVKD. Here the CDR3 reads CAISESGRGNQPQHF. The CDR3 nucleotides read TGTGCCATCAGTGAGTCTGGGCGAGGAAATCAGCCCCAGCATTTT.